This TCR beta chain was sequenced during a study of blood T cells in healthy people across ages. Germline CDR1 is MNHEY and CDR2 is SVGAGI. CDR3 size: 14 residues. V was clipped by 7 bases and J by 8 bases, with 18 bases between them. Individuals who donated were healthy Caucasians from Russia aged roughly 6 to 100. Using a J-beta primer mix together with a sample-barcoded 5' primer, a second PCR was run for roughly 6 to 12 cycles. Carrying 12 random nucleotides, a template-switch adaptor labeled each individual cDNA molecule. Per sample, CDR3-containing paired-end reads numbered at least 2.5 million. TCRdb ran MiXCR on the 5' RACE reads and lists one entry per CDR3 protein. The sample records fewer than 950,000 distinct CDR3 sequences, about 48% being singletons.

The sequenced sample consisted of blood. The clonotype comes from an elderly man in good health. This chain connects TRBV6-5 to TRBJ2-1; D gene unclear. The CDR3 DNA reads TGTGCCAGCATCGAAACCTCAGGCCGGCATGAGCAGTTCTTC. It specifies CASIETSGRHEQFF.